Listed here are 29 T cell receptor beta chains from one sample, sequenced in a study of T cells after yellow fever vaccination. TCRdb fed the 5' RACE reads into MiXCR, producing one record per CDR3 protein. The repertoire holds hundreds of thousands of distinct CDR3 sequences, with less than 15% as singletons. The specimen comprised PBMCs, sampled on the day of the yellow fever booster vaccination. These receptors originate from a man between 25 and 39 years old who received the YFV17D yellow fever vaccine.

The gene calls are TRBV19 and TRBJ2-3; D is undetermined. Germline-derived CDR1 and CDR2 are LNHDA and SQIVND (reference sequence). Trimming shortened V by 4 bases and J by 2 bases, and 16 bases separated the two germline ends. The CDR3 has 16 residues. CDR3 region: CASSTGTNLNTDTQYF. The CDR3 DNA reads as TGTGCCAGTAGTACAGGCACGAACCTAAACACAGATACGCAGTATTTT.

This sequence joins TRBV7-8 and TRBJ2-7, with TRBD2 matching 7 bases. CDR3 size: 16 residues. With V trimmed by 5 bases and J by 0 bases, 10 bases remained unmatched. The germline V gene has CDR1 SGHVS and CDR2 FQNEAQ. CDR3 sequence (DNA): TGTGCCAGCAGCGCCCGTGGGGGGGTCGCCTCCTACGAGCAGTACTTC. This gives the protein CASSARGGVASYEQYF.

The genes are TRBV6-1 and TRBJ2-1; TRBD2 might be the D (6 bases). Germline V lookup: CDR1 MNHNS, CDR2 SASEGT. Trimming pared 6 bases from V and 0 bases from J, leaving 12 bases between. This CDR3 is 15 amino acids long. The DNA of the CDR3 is TGTGCCAGCAGGGGCGGGACGAGCTCCTACAATGAGCAGTTCTTC. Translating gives CASRGGTSSYNEQFF.

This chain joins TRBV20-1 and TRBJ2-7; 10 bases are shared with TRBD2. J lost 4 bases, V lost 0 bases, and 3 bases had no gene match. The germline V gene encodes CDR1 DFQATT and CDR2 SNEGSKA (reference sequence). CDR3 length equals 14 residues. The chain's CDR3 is CSARDLAGVYEQYF. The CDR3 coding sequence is TGCAGTGCTAGAGATCTAGCGGGAGTTTACGAGCAGTACTTC.

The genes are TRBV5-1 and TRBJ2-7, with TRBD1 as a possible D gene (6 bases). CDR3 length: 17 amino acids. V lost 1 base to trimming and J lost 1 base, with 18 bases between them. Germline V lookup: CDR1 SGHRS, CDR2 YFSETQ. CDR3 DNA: TGCGCCAGCAGCTTGTTGTCCGACGACAGGTCTTCCTACGAGCAGTACTTC. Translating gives CASSLLSDDRSSYEQYF.

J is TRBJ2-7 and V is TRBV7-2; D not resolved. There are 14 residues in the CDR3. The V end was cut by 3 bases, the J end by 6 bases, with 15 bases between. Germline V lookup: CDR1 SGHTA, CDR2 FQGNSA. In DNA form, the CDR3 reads TGTGCCAGCAGCTTTACGTCCTCCGAGGTCGAGCAGTACTTC. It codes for CASSFTSSEVEQYF.

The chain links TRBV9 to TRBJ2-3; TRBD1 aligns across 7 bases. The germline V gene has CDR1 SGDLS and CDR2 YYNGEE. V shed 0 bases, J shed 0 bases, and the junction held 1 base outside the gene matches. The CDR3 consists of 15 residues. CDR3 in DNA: TGTGCCAGCAGCGTAGGGGGACAGAGCACAGATACGCAGTATTTT. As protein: CASSVGGQSTDTQYF.

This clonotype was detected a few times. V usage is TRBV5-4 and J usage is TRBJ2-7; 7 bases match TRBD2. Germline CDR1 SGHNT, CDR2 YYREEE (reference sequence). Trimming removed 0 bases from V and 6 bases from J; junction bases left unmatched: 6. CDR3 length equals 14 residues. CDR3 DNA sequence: TGTGCCAGCAGCTTGGTTGCGGGAGAGCTCGAGCAGTACTTC. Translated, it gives CASSLVAGELEQYF.

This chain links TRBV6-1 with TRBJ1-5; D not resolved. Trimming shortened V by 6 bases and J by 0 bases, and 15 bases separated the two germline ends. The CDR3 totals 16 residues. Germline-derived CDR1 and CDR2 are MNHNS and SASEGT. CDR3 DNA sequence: TGTGCCAGCAGAAAGGCCTTAGGAGCTAGCAATCAGCCCCAGCATTTT. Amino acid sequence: CASRKALGASNQPQHF.

The CDR3 region is CSATPGPSYEQYF. The DNA of the CDR3 is TGCAGTGCTACCCCAGGTCCTTCCTACGAGCAGTACTTC. This rearrangement joins TRBV20-1 to TRBJ2-7, with no clear D. Looked up from germline, CDR1 is DFQATT and CDR2 is SNEGSKA (reference sequence). Trimming cost V 4 bases and J 1 base, with 11 bases left between them. The CDR3 totals 13 residues.

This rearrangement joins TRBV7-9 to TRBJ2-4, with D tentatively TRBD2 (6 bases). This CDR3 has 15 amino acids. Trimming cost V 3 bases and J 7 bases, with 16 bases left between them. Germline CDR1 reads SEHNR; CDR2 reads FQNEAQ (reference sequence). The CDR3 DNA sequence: TGTGCCAGCAGCTTTCCCGCCGCGGGGTGGAACATTCAGTACTTC. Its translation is CASSFPAAGWNIQYF.

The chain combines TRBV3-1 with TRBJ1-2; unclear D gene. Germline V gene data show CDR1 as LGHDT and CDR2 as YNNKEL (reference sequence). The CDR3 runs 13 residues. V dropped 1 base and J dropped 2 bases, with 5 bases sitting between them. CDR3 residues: CASSQVWNYGYTF. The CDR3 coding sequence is TGTGCCAGCAGCCAAGTCTGGAACTATGGCTACACCTTC.

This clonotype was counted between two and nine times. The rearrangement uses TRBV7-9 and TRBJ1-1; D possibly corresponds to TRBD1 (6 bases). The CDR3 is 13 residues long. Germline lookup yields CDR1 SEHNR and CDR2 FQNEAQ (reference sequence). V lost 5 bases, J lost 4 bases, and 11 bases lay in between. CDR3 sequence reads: CASSKQGATEAFF. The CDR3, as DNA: TGTGCCAGCAGCAAACAGGGAGCCACTGAAGCTTTCTTT.

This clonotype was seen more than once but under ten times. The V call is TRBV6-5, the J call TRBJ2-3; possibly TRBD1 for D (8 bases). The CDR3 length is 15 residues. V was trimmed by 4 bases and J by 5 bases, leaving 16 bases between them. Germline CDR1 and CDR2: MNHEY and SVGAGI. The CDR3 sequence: CASSSQGAGVDTQYF. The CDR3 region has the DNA TGTGCCAGCAGTTCCCAGGGGGCGGGAGTAGATACGCAGTATTTT.

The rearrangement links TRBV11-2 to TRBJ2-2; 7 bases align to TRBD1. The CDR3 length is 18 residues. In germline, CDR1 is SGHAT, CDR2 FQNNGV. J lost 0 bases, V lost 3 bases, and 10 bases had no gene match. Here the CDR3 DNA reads TGTGCCAGCAGCTTTCCATCTTTAGGGGGCACGAACACCGGGGAGCTGTTTTTT. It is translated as CASSFPSLGGTNTGELFF.

CDR3 region: CASSLADRTTEAFF. DNA of the CDR3: TGTGCCAGCAGCTTAGCAGACAGGACAACTGAAGCTTTCTTT. The chain joins TRBV7-9 to TRBJ1-1, with D tentatively TRBD1 (6 bases). The CDR3 has 14 residues. Germline values: CDR1 SEHNR, CDR2 FQNEAQ (reference sequence). Trimming shortened V by 0 bases and J by 5 bases, and 10 bases separated the two germline ends.

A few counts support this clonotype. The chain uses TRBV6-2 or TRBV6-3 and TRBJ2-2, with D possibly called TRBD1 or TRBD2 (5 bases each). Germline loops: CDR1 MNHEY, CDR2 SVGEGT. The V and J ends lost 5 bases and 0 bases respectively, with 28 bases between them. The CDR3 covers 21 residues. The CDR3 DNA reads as TGTGCCAGCAGTCCTGTACGGAAAATGGGCACCGGGACCCCGAACACCGGGGAGCTGTTTTTT. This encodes CASSPVRKMGTGTPNTGELFF.

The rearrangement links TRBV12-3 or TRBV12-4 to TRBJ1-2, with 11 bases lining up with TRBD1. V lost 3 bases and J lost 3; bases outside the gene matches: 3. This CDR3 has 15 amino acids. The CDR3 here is CASSFGTGGDYGYTF. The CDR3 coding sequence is TGTGCCAGCAGTTTCGGGACAGGGGGGGACTATGGCTACACCTTC.

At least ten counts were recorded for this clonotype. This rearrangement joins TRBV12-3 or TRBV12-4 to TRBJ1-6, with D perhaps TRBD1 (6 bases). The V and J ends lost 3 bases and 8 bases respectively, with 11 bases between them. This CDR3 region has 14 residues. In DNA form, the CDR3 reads TGTGCCAGCAGTTTGGGGACATTTTATTCACCCCTCCACTTT. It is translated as CASSLGTFYSPLHF.

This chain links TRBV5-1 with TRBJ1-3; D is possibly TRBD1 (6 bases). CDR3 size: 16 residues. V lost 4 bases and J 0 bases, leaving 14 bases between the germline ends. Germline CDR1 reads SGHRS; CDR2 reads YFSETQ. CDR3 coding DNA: TGCGCCAGCAGCGCCGAACAGGGCCGCTCTGGAAACACCATATATTTT. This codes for CASSAEQGRSGNTIYF.

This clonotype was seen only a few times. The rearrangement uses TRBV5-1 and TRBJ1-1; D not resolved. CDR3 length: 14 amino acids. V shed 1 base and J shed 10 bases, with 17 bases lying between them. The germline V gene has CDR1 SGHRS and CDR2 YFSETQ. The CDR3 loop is CASSLFNPHEGAFF. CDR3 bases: TGCGCCAGCAGCTTGTTTAACCCCCACGAGGGAGCTTTCTTT. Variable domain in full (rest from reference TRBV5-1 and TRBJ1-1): KAGVTQTPRYLIKTRGQQVTLSCSPISGHRSVSWYQQTPGQGLQFLFEYFSETQRNKGNFPGRFSGRQFSNSRSEMNVSTLELGDSALYLCASSLFNPHEGAFFGQGTRLTVV.

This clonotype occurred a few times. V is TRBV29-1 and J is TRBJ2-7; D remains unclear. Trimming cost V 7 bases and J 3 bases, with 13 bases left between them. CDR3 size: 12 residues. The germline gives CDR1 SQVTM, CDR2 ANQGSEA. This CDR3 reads CSAYGLSYEQYF. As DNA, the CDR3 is TGCAGCGCCTACGGTTTGAGCTACGAGCAGTACTTC.

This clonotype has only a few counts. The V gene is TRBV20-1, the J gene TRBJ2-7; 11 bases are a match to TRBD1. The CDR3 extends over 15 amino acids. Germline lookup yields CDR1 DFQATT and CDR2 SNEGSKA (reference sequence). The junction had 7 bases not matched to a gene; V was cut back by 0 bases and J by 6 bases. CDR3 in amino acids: CSARDLGTGGSEQYF. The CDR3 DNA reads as TGCAGTGCTAGAGATCTGGGGACAGGGGGGTCCGAGCAGTACTTC.

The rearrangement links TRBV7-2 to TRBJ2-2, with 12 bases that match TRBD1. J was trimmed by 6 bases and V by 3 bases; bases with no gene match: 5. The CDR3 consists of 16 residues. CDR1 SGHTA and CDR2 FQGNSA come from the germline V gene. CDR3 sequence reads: CASSFLGQGASGELFF. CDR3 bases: TGTGCCAGCAGCTTCCTGGGACAGGGGGCGTCCGGGGAGCTGTTTTTT.

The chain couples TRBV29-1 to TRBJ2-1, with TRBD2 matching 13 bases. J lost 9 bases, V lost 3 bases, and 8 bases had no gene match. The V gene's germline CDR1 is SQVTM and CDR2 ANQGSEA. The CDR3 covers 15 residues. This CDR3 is CSVDSGLAGWLEQFF. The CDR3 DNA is TGCAGCGTTGATTCGGGACTAGCGGGATGGCTTGAGCAGTTCTTC.

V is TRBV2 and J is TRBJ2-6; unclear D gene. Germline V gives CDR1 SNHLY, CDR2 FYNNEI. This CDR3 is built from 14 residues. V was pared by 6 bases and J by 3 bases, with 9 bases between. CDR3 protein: CASRSTGGANVLTF. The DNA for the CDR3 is TGTGCCAGCAGAAGTACGGGTGGGGCCAACGTCCTGACTTTC.

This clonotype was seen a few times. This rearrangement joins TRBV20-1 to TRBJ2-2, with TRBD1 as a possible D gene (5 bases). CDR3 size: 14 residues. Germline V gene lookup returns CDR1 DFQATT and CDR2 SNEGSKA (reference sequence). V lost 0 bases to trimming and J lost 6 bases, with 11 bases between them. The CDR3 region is CSAREQGSSGELFF. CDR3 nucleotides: TGCAGTGCTAGAGAGCAGGGCAGTTCCGGGGAGCTGTTTTTT.

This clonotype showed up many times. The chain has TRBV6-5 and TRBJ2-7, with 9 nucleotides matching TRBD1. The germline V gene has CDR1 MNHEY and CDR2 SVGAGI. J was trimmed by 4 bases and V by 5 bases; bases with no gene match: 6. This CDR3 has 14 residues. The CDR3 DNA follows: TGTGCCAGCAGTAGACCGGGACAGGGTTACGAGCAGTACTTC. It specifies CASSRPGQGYEQYF.

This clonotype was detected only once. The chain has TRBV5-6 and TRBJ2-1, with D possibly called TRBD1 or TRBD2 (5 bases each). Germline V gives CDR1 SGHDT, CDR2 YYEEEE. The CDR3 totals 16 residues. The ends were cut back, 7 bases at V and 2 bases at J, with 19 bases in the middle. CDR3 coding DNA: TGTGCCAGCGGCCCCGGGCTGGGACCAACCTACAATGAGCAGTTCTTC. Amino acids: CASGPGLGPTYNEQFF. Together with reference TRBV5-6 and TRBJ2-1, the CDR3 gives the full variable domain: DAGVTQSPTHLIKTRGQQVTLRCSPKSGHDTVSWYQQALGQGPQFIFQYYEEEERQRGNFPDRFSGHQFPNYSSELNVNALLLGDSALYLCASGPGLGPTYNEQFFGPGTRLTVL.